The sequence of this TCR beta chain was determined in a study of blood T cell repertoires in COVID-19. Authors' data handling: Amplification from reference gene primers served as the basis for estimated nucleated cell counts. This table comes from immunoSEQ multiplex PCR, and its TCRdb copy is limited to in-frame clones, with some not included. V and J calls and clone size come straight from that table; D and trimming were deduced from the DNA. Counted here are around 23,000 clones, under 85% occurring once; the ten biggest clones make up about 7%. The length of the CDR3 is 14 residues. Germline values: CDR1 KGHSH, CDR2 LQKENI. The V gene end was trimmed by 2 bases and the J gene end by 2 bases; junction bases not matched to a gene: 1.

The sequenced sample consisted of peripheral blood. The receptor comes from a man in his fifties or sixties with COVID-19, enrolled during active disease. The chain couples TRBV18 to TRBJ1-2; 8 bases fit TRBD1. CDR3 nucleotide sequence: TGTGCCAGCTCACCAGACAGGGGCAACTATGGCTACACCTTC. Encoded protein: CASSPDRGNYGYTF.